The 12 T cell receptor beta chains below all came from one sample that was sequenced in a study of CD8 T cells in Susac syndrome. With random hexamers, about 0.45 to 1 ug RNA was reverse transcribed. TCRdb re-called the immunoSEQ multiplex PCR reads with MiXCR, one entry per CDR3 protein. This table holds under 200,000 distinct CDR3 sequences, roughly 95% found once. The source material was CD4+ T cells from PBMCs. The receptor set was obtained from a human donor with Susac syndrome.

The rearrangement uses TRBV29-1 and TRBJ1-1; TRBD1 might be the D (6 bases). The V and J ends lost 5 bases and 10 bases respectively, with 17 bases between them. This CDR3 contains 12 residues. The V gene's germline CDR1 is SQVTM and CDR2 ANQGSEA. CDR3 sequence reads: CSVQGRDGVAFF. In DNA, the CDR3 is TGCAGCGTTCAGGGGAGGGATGGAGTAGCTTTCTTT. Variable domain in full (rest from reference TRBV29-1 and TRBJ1-1): SAVISQKPSRDICQRGTSLTIQCQVDSQVTMMFWYRQQPGQSLTLIATANQGSEATYESGFVIDKFPISRPNLTFSTLTVSNMSPEDSSIYLCSVQGRDGVAFFGQGTRLTVV.

The V gene is TRBV2, the J gene TRBJ2-2; tentative D call: TRBD1 (6 bases). V lost 6 bases and J lost 5, with 10 bases in between. Germline V gives CDR1 SNHLY, CDR2 FYNNEI. This CDR3 comprises 13 residues. The CDR3 reads CASSRGRTGELFF. CDR3 DNA: TGTGCCAGCAGCAGGGGAAGAACCGGGGAGCTGTTTTTT.

The chain recombines TRBV28 with TRBJ2-1; either TRBD1 or TRBD2 may supply D (6 bases each). Germline V gives CDR1 MDHEN, CDR2 SYDVKM. The CDR3 extends over 14 amino acids. Trimming took 8 bases from V and 6 from J, leaving 17 bases between them. The CDR3 DNA follows: TGTGCCAGCTATCTATCGGGGGCAGGCAATGAGCAGTTCTTC. Protein: CASYLSGAGNEQFF. The variable domain in full, with the rest retrieved from reference TRBV28 and TRBJ2-1, is DVKVTQSSRYLVKRTGEKVFLECVQDMDHENMFWYRQDPGLGLRLIYFSYDVKMKEKGDIPEGYSVSREKKERFSLILESASTNQTSMYLCASYLSGAGNEQFFGPGTRLTVL.

This clonotype was recorded only once. V gene TRBV4-2 combines with J gene TRBJ2-1; D is possibly TRBD2 (6 bases). The CDR3 consists of 16 residues. V was cut by 2 bases and J by 0 bases, with 11 bases left in between. The germline CDR1 and CDR2 sequences are LGHNA and YNFKEQ. The CDR3 spells CASSQPSVGSYNEQFF. CDR3 in DNA: TGTGCCAGCAGCCAACCTAGCGTAGGCTCCTACAATGAGCAGTTCTTC.

This clonotype came up once. This sequence joins TRBV12-3 or TRBV12-4 and TRBJ1-1; 8 nucleotides agree with TRBD1. The CDR3 is 13 residues long. With V trimmed by 2 bases and J by 5 bases, 1 base remained unmatched. The CDR3 sequence is CASSLQGATEAFF. CDR3 nucleotide sequence: TGTGCCAGCAGTTTACAGGGGGCGACTGAAGCTTTCTTT.

This chain connects TRBV29-1 to TRBJ2-7; D ambiguous. The CDR3 has 12 residues. Germline V CDR1 and CDR2: SQVTM, ANQGSEA. V dropped 2 bases and J dropped 4 bases, with 9 bases sitting between them. The DNA of the CDR3 is TGCAGCGTTGAAACCCATCCTTACGAGCAGTACTTC. As protein: CSVETHPYEQYF.

The V and J genes are TRBV12-3 or TRBV12-4 and TRBJ1-5, with D perhaps matching TRBD1 (6 bases). The CDR3 has 16 amino acids. Trimming cost V 5 bases and J 0 bases, with 14 bases left between them. CDR3: CASSTGHRYSNQPQHF. The CDR3 region has the DNA TGTGCCAGCAGTACGGGACACCGTTATAGCAATCAGCCCCAGCATTTT.

V gene TRBV29-1 combines with J gene TRBJ1-4; no clear D. The length of the CDR3 is 12 residues. V was pared by 5 bases and J by 3 bases, with 7 bases between. Per germline, CDR1 SQVTM and CDR2 ANQGSEA. The CDR3 protein is CSVSGANEKLFF. CDR3 nucleotides: TGCAGCGTTTCCGGGGCTAATGAAAAACTGTTTTTT.

The V and J genes are TRBV9 and TRBJ2-3; D uncertain. Germline V gene data show CDR1 as SGDLS and CDR2 as YYNGEE. The CDR3 sequence is 13 residues long. V was shortened by 2 bases and J by 0 bases, with 4 bases between the two germline ends. CDR3 in amino acids: CASSVFSTDTQYF. The CDR3 region has the DNA TGTGCCAGCAGCGTTTTTAGCACAGATACGCAGTATTTT.

V is TRBV5-4 and J is TRBJ1-2; D possibly corresponds to TRBD1 (5 bases). Germline CDR1 is SGHNT and CDR2 is YYREEE (reference sequence). Deletions cut 0 bases from V and 3 bases from J, with 9 bases between. The CDR3 loop spans 14 amino acids. The CDR3 DNA sequence: TGTGCCAGCAGCTTGGTACAGGCCGACTATGGCTACACCTTC. Translation gives CASSLVQADYGYTF.

The V and J genes are TRBV6-1 and TRBJ1-1; no reliable D call. The CDR3 loop spans 14 amino acids. The germline V gene encodes CDR1 MNHNS and CDR2 SASEGT. V was trimmed by 5 bases and J by 0 bases, leaving 10 bases between them. The CDR3 DNA follows: TGTGCCAGCAGTCGGACCGATATGAACACTGAAGCTTTCTTT. The encoded protein is CASSRTDMNTEAFF.

The CDR3 spells CASSQDIVRGNQPQHF. The DNA of the CDR3 is TGCGCCAGCAGCCAAGATATCGTGCGGGGCAATCAGCCCCAGCATTTT. The rearrangement links TRBV4-3 to TRBJ1-5; no definite D call. The CDR3 consists of 16 residues. Trimming stripped 0 bases from V and 2 bases from J, with 11 bases between. Germline CDR1 and CDR2: LGHNA and YSLEER.